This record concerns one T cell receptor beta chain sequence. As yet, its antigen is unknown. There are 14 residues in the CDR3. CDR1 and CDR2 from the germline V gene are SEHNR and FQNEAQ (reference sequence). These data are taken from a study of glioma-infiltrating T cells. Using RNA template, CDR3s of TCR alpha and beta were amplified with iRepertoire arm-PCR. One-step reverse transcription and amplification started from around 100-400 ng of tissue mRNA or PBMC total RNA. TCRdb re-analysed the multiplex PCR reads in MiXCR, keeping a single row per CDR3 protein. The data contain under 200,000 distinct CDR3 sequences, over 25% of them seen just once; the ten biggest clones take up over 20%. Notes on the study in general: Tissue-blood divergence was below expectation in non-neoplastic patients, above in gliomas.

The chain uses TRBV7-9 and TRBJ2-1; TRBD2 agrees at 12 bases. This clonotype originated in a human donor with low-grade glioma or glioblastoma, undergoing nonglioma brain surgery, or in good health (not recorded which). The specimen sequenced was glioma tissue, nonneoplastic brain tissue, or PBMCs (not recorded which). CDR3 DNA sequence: TGTTCCATCATCATCGGGACTAGCGGGAATGAGCAGTTCTTC. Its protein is CSIIIGTSGNEQFF.